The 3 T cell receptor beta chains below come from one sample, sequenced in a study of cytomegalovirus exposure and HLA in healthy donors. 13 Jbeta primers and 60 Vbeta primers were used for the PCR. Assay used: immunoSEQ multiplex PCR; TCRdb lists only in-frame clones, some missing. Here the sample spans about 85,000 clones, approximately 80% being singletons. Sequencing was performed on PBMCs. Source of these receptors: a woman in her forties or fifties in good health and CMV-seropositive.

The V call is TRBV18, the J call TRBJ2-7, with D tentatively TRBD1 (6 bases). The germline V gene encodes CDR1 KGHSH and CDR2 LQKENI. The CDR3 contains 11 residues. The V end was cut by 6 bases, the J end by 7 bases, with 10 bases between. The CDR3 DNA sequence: TGTGCCAGCTCCACGAGGGGGGAGCAGTACTTC. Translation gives CASSTRGEQYF.

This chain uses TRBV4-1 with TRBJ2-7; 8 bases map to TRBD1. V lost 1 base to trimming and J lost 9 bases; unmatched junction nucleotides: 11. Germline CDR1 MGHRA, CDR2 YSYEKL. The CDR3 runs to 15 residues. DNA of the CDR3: TGCGCCAGCAGCCAAGCCAGCGACAGGGGCCCTAGGCAGTACTTC. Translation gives CASSQASDRGPRQYF.

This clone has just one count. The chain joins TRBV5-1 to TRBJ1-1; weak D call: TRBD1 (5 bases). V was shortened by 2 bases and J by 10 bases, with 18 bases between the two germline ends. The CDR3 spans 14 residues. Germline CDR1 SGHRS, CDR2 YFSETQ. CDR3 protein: CASSFTGPSSGAFF. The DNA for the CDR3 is TGCGCCAGCAGCTTCACAGGACCGAGTTCCGGAGCTTTCTTT.